The rows below give T cell receptor beta chains drawn from one sample of a study of blood T cell repertoires in COVID-19. TCRdb keeps only in-frame clones here, not all; method: immunoSEQ multiplex PCR. The data contain some 160,000 clones, 80% to 90% of them singletons. The sequenced sample was peripheral blood. The receptors originated from a woman between 70 and 85 years old with acute or convalescent COVID-19. CDR3s include the opening cysteine and the closing phenylalanine or tryptophan. D genes are given only for firm matches. A clone size is listed for some rows: how often the clone was seen (once, few, many), or a class if it is expanded.

d_gene: -; len: 13; abundance: -; v_gene: TRBV7-9; j_gene: TRBJ1-3; CDR3aa: CASSLLPGNTIYF; CDR3nt: TGTGCCAGCAGCCTCCTACCTGGAAACACCATATATTTT
d_gene: -; len: 13; abundance: -; v_gene: TRBV11-3; j_gene: TRBJ2-1; CDR3aa: CASSPRGYNEQFF; CDR3nt: TGTGCCAGCAGCCCCCGGGGGTACAATGAGCAGTTCTTC
d_gene: TRBD1; len: 15; abundance: -; v_gene: TRBV3-1/TRBV3-2; j_gene: TRBJ1-4; CDR3aa: CASSYLGTGGEKLFF; CDR3nt: TGTGCCAGCAGCTACCTCGGGACAGGGGGTGAAAAACTGTTTTTT
d_gene: TRBD1; len: 15; abundance: -; v_gene: TRBV5-4; j_gene: TRBJ1-4; CDR3aa: CASSSQGPSNEKLFF; CDR3nt: TGTGCCAGCAGCTCACAGGGGCCAAGTAATGAAAAACTGTTTTTT
d_gene: TRBD1; len: 17; abundance: -; v_gene: TRBV10-3; j_gene: TRBJ2-2; CDR3aa: CAISDGSTGPNTGELFF; CDR3nt: TGTGCCATCAGTGATGGATCGACAGGGCCGAACACCGGGGAGCTGTTTTTT
d_gene: TRBD2; len: 16; abundance: -; v_gene: TRBV4-1; j_gene: TRBJ2-1; CDR3aa: CASSQTLAGPYNEQFF; CDR3nt: TGCGCCAGCAGCCAGACATTAGCGGGACCCTACAATGAGCAGTTCTTC
d_gene: -; len: 15; abundance: -; v_gene: TRBV30; j_gene: TRBJ1-1; CDR3aa: CAWSPWGGVVTEAFF; CDR3nt: TGTGCCTGGAGCCCTTGGGGGGGAGTAGTCACTGAAGCTTTCTTT
d_gene: TRBD1; len: 13; abundance: -; v_gene: TRBV12-3/TRBV12-4; j_gene: TRBJ1-5; CDR3aa: CASNLRGNQPQHF; CDR3nt: TGTGCCAGCAATCTCAGGGGGAATCAGCCCCAGCATTTT
d_gene: -; len: 13; abundance: -; v_gene: TRBV2; j_gene: TRBJ1-2; CDR3aa: CASSEAGTYGYTF; CDR3nt: TGTGCCAGCAGTGAAGCCGGTACCTATGGCTACACCTTC
d_gene: -; len: 12; abundance: -; v_gene: TRBV2; j_gene: TRBJ2-7; CDR3aa: CASTGEVNEQYF; CDR3nt: TGTGCCAGCACGGGAGAGGTCAACGAGCAGTACTTC
d_gene: TRBD2; len: 17; abundance: -; v_gene: TRBV5-1; j_gene: TRBJ2-2; CDR3aa: CASSLSLAGVRAGELFF; CDR3nt: TGCGCCAGCAGCTTGAGTCTAGCGGGAGTACGCGCCGGGGAGCTGTTTTTT
d_gene: -; len: 14; abundance: -; v_gene: TRBV2; j_gene: TRBJ2-1; CDR3aa: CASKRTEIYNEQFF; CDR3nt: TGTGCCAGCAAGAGGACTGAAATTTACAATGAGCAGTTCTTC
d_gene: TRBD2; len: 15; abundance: few; v_gene: TRBV9; j_gene: TRBJ2-1; CDR3aa: CASSTRLAGANEQFF; CDR3nt: TGTGCCAGCAGCACCAGACTAGCGGGAGCTAATGAGCAGTTCTTC
d_gene: -; len: 13; abundance: -; v_gene: TRBV19; j_gene: TRBJ1-4; CDR3aa: CASRDRSREKLFF; CDR3nt: TGTGCCAGTAGAGACAGGTCGAGAGAAAAACTGTTTTTT
d_gene: TRBD1; len: 14; abundance: -; v_gene: TRBV18; j_gene: TRBJ2-7; CDR3aa: CASSPGTGLYEQYF; CDR3nt: TGTGCCAGCTCACCTGGGACAGGGCTCTACGAGCAGTACTTC
d_gene: TRBD1; len: 16; abundance: -; v_gene: TRBV4-2; j_gene: TRBJ1-1; CDR3aa: CASSQAPTGGSTEAFF; CDR3nt: TGTGCCAGCAGCCAAGCTCCGACAGGGGGGAGCACTGAAGCTTTCTTT
d_gene: TRBD1; len: 18; abundance: -; v_gene: TRBV23-1; j_gene: TRBJ1-1; CDR3aa: CASSHPGQGAYMNTEAFF; CDR3nt: TGCGCCAGCAGTCACCCCGGACAGGGGGCCTATATGAACACTGAAGCTTTCTTT
d_gene: -; len: 12; abundance: -; v_gene: TRBV7-9; j_gene: TRBJ2-3; CDR3aa: CASERSTDTQYF; CDR3nt: TGTGCCAGCGAGAGGAGCACAGATACGCAGTATTTT
d_gene: TRBD1; len: 13; abundance: -; v_gene: TRBV6-5; j_gene: TRBJ2-3; CDR3aa: CASSPQGSDTQYF; CDR3nt: TGTGCCAGCAGTCCACAGGGGTCAGATACGCAGTATTTT
d_gene: TRBD1; len: 17; abundance: -; v_gene: TRBV10-3; j_gene: TRBJ2-6; CDR3aa: CAISTGTGGSGTNVLTF; CDR3nt: TGTGCCATCAGCACCGGGACAGGGGGCTCTGGGACCAACGTCCTGACTTTC
d_gene: TRBD1; len: 15; abundance: few; v_gene: TRBV5-6; j_gene: TRBJ1-6; CDR3aa: CASSSRDRYYSPLHF; CDR3nt: TGTGCCAGCAGCTCGCGGGACAGATATTATTCACCCCTCCACTTT
d_gene: -; len: 16; abundance: -; v_gene: TRBV4-3; j_gene: TRBJ1-6; CDR3aa: CASSQEFHSGNSPLHF; CDR3nt: TGCGCCAGCAGCCAAGAATTTCACAGTGGTAATTCACCCCTCCACTTT
d_gene: -; len: 12; abundance: few; v_gene: TRBV28; j_gene: TRBJ1-2; CDR3aa: CASTRINYGYTF; CDR3nt: TGTGCCAGCACCCGTATTAACTATGGCTACACCTTC
d_gene: TRBD2; len: 16; abundance: once; v_gene: TRBV5-4; j_gene: TRBJ2-7; CDR3aa: CASSLGGAGGIYEQYF; CDR3nt: TGTGCCAGCAGCTTAGGGGGAGCGGGAGGTATCTACGAGCAGTACTTC
d_gene: -; len: 15; abundance: few; v_gene: TRBV18; j_gene: TRBJ1-4; CDR3aa: CASSPDWGLNEKLFF; CDR3nt: TGTGCCAGCTCACCAGACTGGGGGCTTAATGAAAAACTGTTTTTT
d_gene: TRBD1; len: 11; abundance: -; v_gene: TRBV10-1; j_gene: TRBJ2-1; CDR3aa: CASSDGQGKFF; CDR3nt: TGCGCCAGCAGTGATGGACAGGGCAAGTTCTTC
d_gene: -; len: 12; abundance: -; v_gene: TRBV7-9; j_gene: TRBJ2-7; CDR3aa: CATRSVDRLQYF; CDR3nt: TGTGCCACCAGATCCGTGGACAGACTGCAGTACTTC
d_gene: -; len: 14; abundance: once; v_gene: TRBV3-1/TRBV3-2; j_gene: TRBJ1-2; CDR3aa: CASSQAGVNYGYTF; CDR3nt: TGTGCCAGCAGCCAAGCGGGGGTTAACTATGGCTACACCTTC
d_gene: TRBD1; len: 14; abundance: -; v_gene: TRBV6-1; j_gene: TRBJ1-3; CDR3aa: CASSEGTGGNTIYF; CDR3nt: TGTGCCAGCAGTGAAGGGACAGGAGGAAACACCATATATTTT
d_gene: -; len: 12; abundance: -; v_gene: TRBV10-3; j_gene: TRBJ1-3; CDR3aa: CATGDTSGAIYF; CDR3nt: TGTGCCACCGGGGATACCTCAGGGGCCATATATTTT
d_gene: TRBD1; len: 13; abundance: -; v_gene: TRBV2; j_gene: TRBJ2-7; CDR3aa: CASRHTGANEQYF; CDR3nt: TGTGCCAGCAGACACACAGGGGCCAACGAGCAGTACTTC
d_gene: TRBD1; len: 14; abundance: -; v_gene: TRBV6-5; j_gene: TRBJ1-1; CDR3aa: CASSRGRWVTEAFF; CDR3nt: TGTGCCAGCAGCAGGGGGCGTTGGGTCACTGAAGCTTTCTTT
d_gene: TRBD1; len: 13; abundance: -; v_gene: TRBV10-3; j_gene: TRBJ1-1; CDR3aa: CASKTGLVTEAFF; CDR3nt: TGTGCCAGTAAGACAGGGTTAGTCACTGAAGCTTTCTTT
d_gene: TRBD1; len: 14; abundance: once; v_gene: TRBV6-5; j_gene: TRBJ2-2; CDR3aa: CASGRDRVAGELFF; CDR3nt: TGTGCTTCTGGGCGGGACAGGGTGGCCGGGGAGCTGTTTTTT
d_gene: -; len: 15; abundance: -; v_gene: TRBV10-3; j_gene: TRBJ1-6; CDR3aa: CASSNSNRVLSPLHF; CDR3nt: TGTGCCAGCTCCAACTCGAACAGGGTTTTGTCACCCCTCCACTTT
d_gene: -; len: 15; abundance: -; v_gene: TRBV28; j_gene: TRBJ1-6; CDR3aa: CASSSRGSYNSPLHF; CDR3nt: TGTGCCAGCAGTTCCAGGGGCTCCTATAATTCACCCCTCCACTTT
d_gene: -; len: 15; abundance: -; v_gene: TRBV4-2; j_gene: TRBJ1-4; CDR3aa: CASSQVKGSNEKLFF; CDR3nt: TGTGCCAGCAGCCAAGTAAAGGGGTCCAATGAAAAACTGTTTTTT
d_gene: -; len: 12; abundance: -; v_gene: TRBV6-5; j_gene: TRBJ2-1; CDR3aa: CASSSRFAEQFF; CDR3nt: TGTGCCAGCAGTTCGCGCTTTGCTGAGCAGTTCTTC
d_gene: -; len: 13; abundance: -; v_gene: TRBV30; j_gene: TRBJ1-2; CDR3aa: CAWSVVGGYGYTF; CDR3nt: TGTGCCTGGAGTGTTGTAGGGGGCTATGGCTACACCTTC
d_gene: TRBD2; len: 18; abundance: once; v_gene: TRBV7-9; j_gene: TRBJ2-2; CDR3aa: CASSLTPRLAGIPGELFF; CDR3nt: TGTGCCAGCAGCTTAACCCCCCGACTAGCGGGCATACCCGGGGAGCTGTTTTTT
d_gene: -; len: 13; abundance: -; v_gene: TRBV6-5; j_gene: TRBJ1-3; CDR3aa: CASRQTSGNTIYF; CDR3nt: TGTGCCAGCAGGCAGACATCTGGAAACACCATATATTTT
d_gene: -; len: 13; abundance: -; v_gene: TRBV9; j_gene: TRBJ2-1; CDR3aa: CASSVYIRSEQFF; CDR3nt: TGTGCCAGCAGCGTATATATCAGGTCTGAGCAGTTCTTC
d_gene: -; len: 15; abundance: -; v_gene: TRBV19; j_gene: TRBJ2-3; CDR3aa: CASSIGTGPTDTQYF; CDR3nt: TGTGCCAGTAGTATAGGCACAGGGCCCACAGATACGCAGTATTTT
d_gene: -; len: 8; abundance: -; v_gene: TRBV19; j_gene: TRBJ1-2; CDR3aa: CAPLGYTF; CDR3nt: TGTGCCCCCTTAGGCTACACCTTC
d_gene: TRBD1; len: 18; abundance: -; v_gene: TRBV9; j_gene: TRBJ1-1; CDR3aa: CASSARPWDRDKGTEAFF; CDR3nt: TGTGCCAGCAGCGCGAGACCTTGGGACAGGGACAAGGGGACTGAAGCTTTCTTT
d_gene: TRBD1; len: 13; abundance: -; v_gene: TRBV5-1; j_gene: TRBJ2-7; CDR3aa: CASSLDRGHEQYF; CDR3nt: TGCGCCAGCAGCCTGGACAGGGGCCACGAGCAGTACTTC